Listed here is a single TCR beta chain. At least ten counts were recorded for this clonotype. No antigen is known for it. Base qualities are not at hand, and no much larger clone is one base apart. This entry is derived from a study of early T cells in non-severe SARS-CoV-2 infection (dated by TCRdb to the early 2020s). As for the study more broadly: Bulk RNA from unsorted whole blood was used for TCR sequencing, so alpha and beta chains could not be paired. Paper-wide results and their limitations: VDJdb matching was skewed toward anti-spike CD8 responses and likely underestimated virus-specific expansions, missing private and CD4 specificities.

The study was a case-control design nested within a healthcare worker cohort in London, UK, with weekly nasopharyngeal swab PCR tests and blood sampling. Healthcare workers were enrolled in the week of the UK lockdown, from 23 to 31 March 2020, and were followed every week for up to roughly 15 weeks. Based on the germline V gene, the CDR1 and CDR2 sequences are SGHRS and YFSETQ. The CDR3 contains 15 residues, cysteine and phenylalanine counted. Of all the DNA, just the CDR3 is kept, 45 bases in frame from base 1. Germline trimming amounts to 4 bases on V and 2 bases on J, with 9 as the count of junction bases outside the gene matches. Libraries were built with 5' RACE. This sample was sequenced with a NextSeq 500. The TCR library protocol attached unique molecular identifiers to individual cDNA molecules to correct for sequencing error and PCR bias. Sequencing covered both TCR alpha and beta chains, and within each sample the abundances of alpha and beta sequences were tightly co-correlated. Regarding the original processing steps: Decombinator V4 was used to annotate TCR sequences for V gene, J gene and CDR3. TCRs were defined as expanded if a significant change between any two time points was detected under a Poisson model with p below 0.0001. TCR abundances were normalised to the total number of TCRs sequenced per sample and were expressed as counts per million. MAIT TCRs were defined by TRAV1-2 paired with TRAJ12, TRAJ20 or TRAJ33, and iNKT TCRs by TRAV10 paired with TRAJ18. VDJdb, accessed 1 November 2021, was searched for CMV, EBV and SARS-CoV-2 annotated TCRs, excluding TCRs annotated for multiple antigens. The raw public data were reprocessed by TCRdb itself: fastp quality trimming at Q25, MiXCR clonotype calling, in-frame beta chains only. For every CDR3 protein sequence, its rows merge into one entry that carries the most common genes and DNA. TCRdb, not the original authors, processed these V and J calls. Counted in this sample were tens of thousands of distinct CDR3 sequences; about 3.8% of them appeared once. Around 5.6% of the sample goes to the ten largest clones.

The V and J segments used are TRBV5-1 and TRBJ2-7; TRBD1 matches 7 bases in the middle. The source material was whole blood. The source of this sequence is an adult who was a healthcare worker with PCR-confirmed SARS-CoV-2 infection or an uninfected control (not recorded which). The DNA sequence is TGCGCCAGCAGCCTAAACCCGGGACAGCCCTACGAGCAGTACTTC. Protein translation: CASSLNPGQPYEQYF.